A selection of T cell receptor beta chains follows, all from one sample in a study of T-cell memory formation after mild COVID-19. TCRdb ran MiXCR on the 5' RACE reads and lists one entry per CDR3 protein. The data contain 150,000 or so distinct CDR3 sequences, about 25% of them seen just once; the ten biggest clones take up around 24%. Material for sequencing was PBMCs or a T cell subset sorted from them (not recorded which). The origin of the receptors is an adult woman who had mild COVID-19 (a few samples of this study predate the infection). Cell type and time point are not known. Both conserved end residues are part of each CDR3. D genes are given only for firm matches. Clone size is not always given. Where it is, it says once, few, many or a class for expanded clones.

cdr3_aa	cdr3_nt	d_call	v_call	j_call	clone_size
CATSDLTGGQETQYF	TGTGCCACCAGTGATCTTACGGGCGGCCAAGAGACCCAGTACTTC	-	TRBV24-1	TRBJ2-5	few
CASSQYSGANTGELFF	TGCGCCAGCAGCCAGTATAGCGGAGCGAACACCGGGGAGCTGTTTTTT	-	TRBV4-1	TRBJ2-2	few
CSARDRWTSLPPQGTEAFF	TGCAGTGCTAGAGATAGGTGGACGAGCCTACCCCCCCAGGGCACTGAAGCTTTCTTT	-	TRBV20-1	TRBJ1-1	-
CASSFVHEAGDDTDTQYF	TGTGCCAGCAGCTTTGTCCACGAGGCGGGGGACGACACAGATACGCAGTATTTT	TRBD2	TRBV7-6	TRBJ2-3	few
CASSHLATSTDTQYF	TGCGCCAGCAGTCACTTAGCGACTAGCACAGATACGCAGTATTTT	-	TRBV23-1	TRBJ2-3	few
CASSQDRGQAAYEQYF	TGCGCCAGCAGCCAAGATAGGGGACAGGCAGCCTACGAGCAGTACTTC	TRBD1	TRBV4-1	TRBJ2-7	-
CASSLAFGGDNEQFF	TGTGCCAGCAGCTTAGCTTTCGGCGGCGACAATGAGCAGTTCTTC	-	TRBV7-9	TRBJ2-1	medium-sized
CSGIRGADTQYF	TGCAGCGGTATCAGGGGGGCAGATACGCAGTATTTT	-	TRBV29-1	TRBJ2-3	few
CASSYGTSGYEQYF	TGTGCCAGCAGCTACGGGACTAGCGGATACGAGCAGTACTTC	TRBD2	TRBV7-9	TRBJ2-7	-
CASSLLTSEGNEQFF	TGCGCCAGCAGCTTGTTGACCTCCGAAGGCAATGAGCAGTTCTTC	-	TRBV5-1	TRBJ2-1	many
CASSFGGRGELFF	TGTGCCAGCAGCTTTGGGGGCCGAGGGGAGCTGTTTTTT	-	TRBV12-3/TRBV12-4	TRBJ2-2	-
CASSSAALSYNEQFF	TGTGCCAGCAGTTCCGCGGCACTATCCTACAATGAGCAGTTCTTC	-	TRBV6-2/TRBV6-3	TRBJ2-1	-
CASSPAVVYSTDTQYF	TGTGCCAGCAGTCCCGCCGTGGTGTATAGCACAGATACGCAGTATTTT	-	TRBV6-2/TRBV6-3	TRBJ2-3	few
CASSDRDTKETQYF	TGTGCCAGCAGTGATAGGGACACCAAAGAGACCCAGTACTTC	-	TRBV2	TRBJ2-5	-
CPWSAGLSEDGYTF	TGTCCCTGGAGTGCCGGCCTCTCCGAGGATGGCTACACCTTC	-	TRBV30	TRBJ1-2	-
CASSFSSADTQYF	TGCGCCAGCAGCTTTTCTTCGGCAGATACGCAGTATTTT	-	TRBV5-1	TRBJ2-3	few
CASSFYSGNTIYF	TGTGCCAGCAGCTTCTACTCTGGAAACACCATATATTTT	-	TRBV11-2	TRBJ1-3	-
CASSQDPGADTEAFF	TGCGCCAGCAGCCAAGATCCGGGGGCGGACACTGAAGCTTTCTTT	-	TRBV4-1	TRBJ1-1	-
CASTVAENYNEQFF	TGTGCCAGCACGGTAGCGGAGAACTACAATGAGCAGTTCTTC	-	TRBV7-9	TRBJ2-1	-
CASSYSEYNSPLHF	TGTGCCAGCAGTTACTCGGAGTATAATTCACCCCTCCACTTT	-	TRBV6-5	TRBJ1-6	few
CASSQDTASGRDEQFF	TGTGCCAGCAGCCAAGATACGGCTAGCGGGAGAGATGAGCAGTTCTTC	TRBD2	TRBV4-2	TRBJ2-1	-
CASSPPDRGGYTF	TGTGCCAGCAGCCCGCCGGACAGGGGTGGCTACACCTTC	TRBD1	TRBV7-9	TRBJ1-2	-
CASSYRSSYEQYF	TGTGCCAGCAGTTACAGGAGCTCCTACGAGCAGTACTTC	-	TRBV27	TRBJ2-7	-
CASSYWAQNTEAFF	TGTGCCAGCAGTTACTGGGCTCAGAACACTGAAGCTTTCTTT	-	TRBV6-5	TRBJ1-1	-
CASSFKGLGTEAFF	TGTGCCAGCAGTTTTAAGGGCTTGGGCACTGAAGCTTTCTTT	-	TRBV27	TRBJ1-1	-
CASRWGDRGHYEQFF	TGTGCCAGCAGATGGGGGGACAGGGGGCATTATGAGCAGTTCTTC	TRBD1	TRBV6-4	TRBJ2-1	-
CASSLPEVQGLLRTEAFF	TGTGCCAGCTCCCTCCCCGAGGTACAGGGCCTGCTGCGGACTGAAGCTTTCTTT	-	TRBV18	TRBJ1-1	-
CASSLEVNQPQHF	TGTGCCAGCAGTTTGGAGGTAAATCAGCCCCAGCATTTT	-	TRBV12-3/TRBV12-4	TRBJ1-5	-
CASSLTGLAGGKTQYF	TGTGCCAGCAGTTTAACTGGACTAGCGGGGGGAAAGACCCAGTACTTC	TRBD2	TRBV27	TRBJ2-5	-
CASSQDPLKGGTGNQPQHF	TGCGCCAGCAGCCAAGATCCGTTGAAGGGGGGTACGGGCAATCAGCCCCAGCATTTT	-	TRBV4-1	TRBJ1-5	-
CASSQDGFRDRGNEQFF	TGCGCCAGCAGCCAAGATGGTTTTAGGGACAGGGGCAATGAGCAGTTCTTC	TRBD1	TRBV4-3	TRBJ2-1	-
CAMKGPGQGDTDTQYF	TGTGCCATGAAGGGCCCAGGACAGGGGGACACAGATACGCAGTATTTT	TRBD1	TRBV10-3	TRBJ2-3	-
CSVGLAGVEETQYF	TGCAGCGTTGGACTAGCGGGAGTAGAAGAGACCCAGTACTTC	TRBD2	TRBV29-1	TRBJ2-5	few
CSAPGGTHNTEAFF	TGCAGCGCCCCCGGCGGGACACATAACACTGAAGCTTTCTTT	-	TRBV29-1	TRBJ1-1	-
CSAPTSGGVDEQFF	TGCAGTGCTCCGACTAGCGGGGGGGTCGATGAGCAGTTCTTC	TRBD2	TRBV20-1	TRBJ2-1	-
CATSDFGRNTDTQYF	TGTGCCACCAGTGATTTTGGAAGGAACACAGATACGCAGTATTTT	-	TRBV24-1	TRBJ2-3	few
CASSLSGTEYTEAFF	TGTGCCAGCAGCTTGTCCGGGACAGAGTACACTGAAGCTTTCTTT	TRBD1	TRBV7-6	TRBJ1-1	-
CASSQEGRGRETQYF	TGCGCCAGCAGCCAAGAGGGCAGGGGGCGGGAGACCCAGTACTTC	TRBD1	TRBV4-1	TRBJ2-5	-